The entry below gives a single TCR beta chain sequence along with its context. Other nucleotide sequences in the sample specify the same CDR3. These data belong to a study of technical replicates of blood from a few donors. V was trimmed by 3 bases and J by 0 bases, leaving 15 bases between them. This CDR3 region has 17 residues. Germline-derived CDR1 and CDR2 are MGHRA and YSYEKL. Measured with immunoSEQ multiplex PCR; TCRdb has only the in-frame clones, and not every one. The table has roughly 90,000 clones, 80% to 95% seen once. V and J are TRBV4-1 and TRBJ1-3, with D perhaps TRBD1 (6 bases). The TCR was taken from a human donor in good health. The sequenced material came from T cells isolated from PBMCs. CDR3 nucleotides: TGCGCCAGCAGCCAGTACACTACAGGGAGCTCTGGAAACACCATATATTTT. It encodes CASSQYTTGSSGNTIYF.